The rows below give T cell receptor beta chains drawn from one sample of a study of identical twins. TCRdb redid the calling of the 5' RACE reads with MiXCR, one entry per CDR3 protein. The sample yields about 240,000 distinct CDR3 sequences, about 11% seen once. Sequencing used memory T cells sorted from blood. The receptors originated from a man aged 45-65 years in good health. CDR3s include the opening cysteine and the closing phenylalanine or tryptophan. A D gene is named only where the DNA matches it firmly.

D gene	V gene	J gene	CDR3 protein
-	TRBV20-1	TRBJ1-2	CSAVRERGRGYTF
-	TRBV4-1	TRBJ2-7	CASSQSLGAYEQYF
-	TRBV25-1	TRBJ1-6	CASSASNSPLHF
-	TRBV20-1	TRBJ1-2	CSARDVAGINYGYTF
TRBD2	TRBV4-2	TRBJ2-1	CASSLVAGGGYNEQFF
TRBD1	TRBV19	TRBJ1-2	CASSPTGGSGGYTF
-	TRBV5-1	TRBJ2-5	CASSLGQETQYF
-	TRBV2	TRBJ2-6	CASNRDVAGANVLTF
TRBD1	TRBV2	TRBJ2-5	CASTGQGEETQYF
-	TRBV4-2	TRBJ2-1	CASSPEEAELVNEQFF
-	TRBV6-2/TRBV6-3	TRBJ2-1	CASSDWRGNTYNEQFF
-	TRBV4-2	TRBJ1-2	CASSQDHSGTYGYTF
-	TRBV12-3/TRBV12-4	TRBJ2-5	CASSGRVAGTQYF
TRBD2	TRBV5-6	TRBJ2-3	CASSFSSAGGGTQYF
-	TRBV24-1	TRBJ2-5	CATSDFGRTQYF
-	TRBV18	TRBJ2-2	CASSRPGQRVTGELFF
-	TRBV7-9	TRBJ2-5	CASSLWSFTDPETQYF
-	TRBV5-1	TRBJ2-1	CASSPSRGDEQFF
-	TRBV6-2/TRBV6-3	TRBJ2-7	CASSVTGYYEQYF
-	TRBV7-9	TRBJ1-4	CASSHRDHTNEKLFF
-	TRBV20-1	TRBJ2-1	CSAGSPSSYNEQFF
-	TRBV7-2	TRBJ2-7	CASSVPGLFYEQYF
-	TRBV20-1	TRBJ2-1	CSAREGSNSYNEQFF
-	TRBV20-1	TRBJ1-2	CSARALGGNYGYTF
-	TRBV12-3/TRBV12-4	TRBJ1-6	CASPGGYYNSPLHF